A selection of T cell receptor beta chains follows, all from one sample in a study of CD8+ T cells in alopecia areata. Profiling relied on immunoSEQ multiplex PCR, and the TCRdb table lists in-frame clones only, not all of them. The table lists tens of thousands of clones, 46% of them singletons. Sequenced material: CD8+ T cells sorted from blood, taken at approximately week 37, from a patient treated with tofacitinib. Source of these receptors: a human donor with alopecia areata. Each CDR3 is given with its conserved first and last residue. The D gene is left open where the match is weak. Part of the rows lack a size; the others show once, few, many or a class for expanded clones.

J gene	V gene	clone size	D gene	CDR3 DNA	CDR3 protein
TRBJ2-1	TRBV9	few	NA	TGTGCCAGCAGCGCTCACGGGACAGGGCATCGACTAGCGGACAATGAGCAGTTCTTC	CASSAHGTGHRLADNEQFF
TRBJ1-1	TRBV6-5	few	NA	TGTGCCAGCAGTTACTCTGCAGAGGCCACTGAAGCTTTCTTT	CASSYSAEATEAFF
TRBJ2-1	TRBV30	NA	NA	TGTGCCTGGAGTTCCCGACTAGTCCAAAGCTCCTACAATGAGCAGTTCTTC	CAWSSRLVQSSYNEQFF
TRBJ2-3	TRBV19	once	NA	TGTGCCAGTAGCCCCGGCAGGGGTGGCACAGATACGCAGTATTTT	CASSPGRGGTDTQYF
TRBJ2-7	TRBV2	NA	TRBD1	TGTGCCAGCAGTGGAAGGACAGGGGGTGCCTACGAGCAGTACTTC	CASSGRTGGAYEQYF
TRBJ2-7	TRBV2	NA	NA	TGTGCCAGCAGTGCGAACGGCGAGCAGTACTTC	CASSANGEQYF
TRBJ2-1	TRBV5-4	NA	TRBD2	TGTGCCAGCAGCTTGGCCTGGACTAGCGGGACAGACAATGAGCAGTTCTTC	CASSLAWTSGTDNEQFF
TRBJ1-5	TRBV7-9	many	NA	TGTGCCAGCAGCCCCGCCGGGACACCTAATCAGCCCCAGCATTTT	CASSPAGTPNQPQHF
TRBJ2-7	TRBV29-1	few	TRBD1	TGCAGCGTTGCGACAGGGGTCTACGAGCAGTACTTC	CSVATGVYEQYF
TRBJ1-5	TRBV27	NA	NA	TGTGCCAGCAGTTTTGGGTCGGGTCAGCCCCAGCATTTT	CASSFGSGQPQHF
TRBJ1-5	TRBV7-2	NA	NA	TGTGCCAGCAGCTTAGAGTTAGGGGAACATCAGCCCCAGCATTTT	CASSLELGEHQPQHF
TRBJ2-7	TRBV7-9	NA	NA	TGTGCCAGCAGCTTACTTAACTACGAGCAGTACTTC	CASSLLNYEQYF
TRBJ2-7	TRBV20-1	NA	NA	TGCAGTGTAGGGCCCGTGCAGTACTTC	CSVGPVQYF
TRBJ2-2	TRBV30	NA	TRBD2	TGTGCCTGGAGTATCGGGACTAGCGGGAGTGGGGAGCTGTTTTTT	CAWSIGTSGSGELFF
TRBJ1-2	TRBV30	NA	NA	TGTGCCTGGAGTCGGACAGACCATAACTATGGCTACACCTTC	CAWSRTDHNYGYTF
TRBJ1-5	TRBV5-1	NA	NA	TGCGCCAGCAGCTTGTTGGGGAATAGCAATCAGCCCCAGCATTTT	CASSLLGNSNQPQHF
TRBJ2-3	TRBV11-2	NA	TRBD2	TGTGCCAGCAGCCTACTCACCCTAGCGGGGGCTAGCACAGATACGCAGTATTTT	CASSLLTLAGASTDTQYF
TRBJ2-3	TRBV5-4	NA	TRBD2	TGTGCCAGCAGCCAAGAAGTAGCGGGGTACACAGATACGCAGTATTTT	CASSQEVAGYTDTQYF
TRBJ2-1	TRBV9	NA	NA	TGTGCCAGCAGCGTAGAAAGGGGCTACAATGAGCAGTTCTTC	CASSVERGYNEQFF
TRBJ1-1	TRBV13	NA	NA	TGTGCCAGCAGCTTATACAGGGCCAACACTGAAGCTTTCTTT	CASSLYRANTEAFF
TRBJ2-5	TRBV5-8	NA	NA	TGTGCCAGCAGCGGAGGGGGATCGGAAGAGACCCAGTACTTC	CASSGGGSEETQYF
TRBJ1-2	TRBV7-9	NA	NA	TGTGCCAGCAGCTTAGCGCTCAACACCTATGGCTACACCTTC	CASSLALNTYGYTF
TRBJ1-1	TRBV27	few	NA	TGTGCCAGCAGCTTTCAGTGGCGCACTGAAGCTTTCTTT	CASSFQWRTEAFF
TRBJ2-1	TRBV6-5	once	NA	TGTGCCAGCAGTTACGAACAGGGCAATGAGCAGTTCTTC	CASSYEQGNEQFF
TRBJ1-1	TRBV9	NA	NA	TGTGCCAGCAGCGTAGAGGGAGGCCCTTACGTGACTGAAGCTTTCTTT	CASSVEGGPYVTEAFF
TRBJ2-2	TRBV28	NA	TRBD2	TGTGCCAGCAGTTGGACTAGCGGTAGCACCGGGGAGCTGTTTTTT	CASSWTSGSTGELFF
TRBJ2-7	TRBV29-1	NA	TRBD2	TGCAGCGCCTGGGGGACTAGCGGGGCCTCCCACGAGCAGTACTTC	CSAWGTSGASHEQYF
TRBJ2-5	TRBV11-2	NA	TRBD2	TGTGCCAGCAGCAGTCACACTAGCGGGAGTAGGAAGACCCAGTACTTC	CASSSHTSGSRKTQYF
TRBJ1-2	TRBV29-1	NA	NA	TGCAGCGTTGAAACCTGGTATGGCTACACCTTC	CSVETWYGYTF
TRBJ2-7	TRBV28	NA	TRBD1	TGTGCCAGCAGTTTGACAGGGGCCTACGAGCAGTACTTC	CASSLTGAYEQYF
TRBJ2-5	TRBV5-1	few	TRBD2	TGCGCCAGCAGCCACCAGACTAGCGGGAGGGAGGAGACCCAGTACTTC	CASSHQTSGREETQYF
TRBJ2-7	TRBV2	few	NA	TGTGCCAGCAGTGACGCAGGAATCCACTCCTACGAGCAGTACTTC	CASSDAGIHSYEQYF
TRBJ2-1	TRBV10-3	few	NA	TGTGCCATAGGGGACCACTTGGAGACTGAGCAGTTCTTC	CAIGDHLETEQFF
TRBJ2-5	TRBV5-1	few	TRBD1	TGCGCCAGCAGCCTAGGGACAGGCGCCCCTAAGACCCAGTACTTC	CASSLGTGAPKTQYF
TRBJ2-7	TRBV30	NA	TRBD1	TGTGCCTGGAGTGTAGGCAGGGGGCTGGTCGAGCAGTACTTC	CAWSVGRGLVEQYF
TRBJ1-2	TRBV29-1	NA	NA	TGCAGCGTTGAAGTAGGACAGCTTAACTATGGCTACACCTTC	CSVEVGQLNYGYTF
TRBJ1-5	TRBV30	once	NA	TGTGCCTGGAGTGTACAAGGGTTCGGTCAGCCCCAGCATTTT	CAWSVQGFGQPQHF
TRBJ1-1	TRBV9	NA	NA	TGTGCCAGCAGCCCGGGACACAAGAACACTGAAGCTTTCTTT	CASSPGHKNTEAFF
TRBJ2-3	TRBV29-1	few	TRBD1	TGCAGCGTCTCGACAGGGGCCCCAGATACGCAGTATTTT	CSVSTGAPDTQYF
TRBJ2-7	TRBV27	NA	TRBD1	TGTGCCAGCAGTAGCAGGACAGGCGCGGGGCAGTACTTC	CASSSRTGAGQYF
TRBJ1-1	TRBV7-6	NA	NA	TGTGCCAGCAGCCGGCGACTGGGGGAGGAGGCTTTCTTT	CASSRRLGEEAFF
TRBJ2-3	TRBV29-1	NA	TRBD2	TGCAGCGTTGAAAAAACTAGCGGCCCCACAGATACGCAGTATTTT	CSVEKTSGPTDTQYF
TRBJ2-1	TRBV14	NA	NA	TGTGCCAGCAGCCAAGACGGCAGGGGTCTCAATGAGCAGTTCTTC	CASSQDGRGLNEQFF
TRBJ2-5	TRBV29-1	NA	NA	TGCAGCGTTGAAGATCAGTCACTGTACCAAGAGACCCAGTACTTC	CSVEDQSLYQETQYF
TRBJ1-5	TRBV6-1	NA	NA	TGTGCCAGCAGTCAGACAGGTTATAGCAATCAGCCCCAGCATTTT	CASSQTGYSNQPQHF
TRBJ1-3	TRBV29-1	NA	NA	TGCAGCGTTGTTGTCGGAAACACCATATATTTT	CSVVVGNTIYF
TRBJ2-3	TRBV6-5	NA	NA	TGTGCCAGCAGTTACTCTCTGATCGACTTCCAGTATTTT	CASSYSLIDFQYF
TRBJ1-1	TRBV5-1	NA	TRBD1	TGCGCCAGCAGCCGCGGGACAGGGGTCGTGAACACTGAAGCTTTCTTT	CASSRGTGVVNTEAFF
TRBJ1-2	TRBV6-5	NA	NA	TGTGCCAGCAGTTACCGCGCGGTGGACTATGGCTACACCTTC	CASSYRAVDYGYTF
TRBJ1-5	TRBV30	NA	NA	TGTGCCTGGAGCGCCTTGGGGGGCTCGAATCAGCCCCAGCATTTT	CAWSALGGSNQPQHF
TRBJ2-3	TRBV9	few	NA	TGTGCCAGCAGCGTGGCGGGCCCTCCAGGTGATACGCAGTATTTT	CASSVAGPPGDTQYF
TRBJ2-1	TRBV6-6	NA	NA	TGTGCCAGCCGCAGGGGCAATGAGCAGTTCTTC	CASRRGNEQFF
TRBJ2-7	TRBV29-1	few	NA	TGCAGCGTTGATGGGTCCAGCACAAGCCCCTACGAGCAGTACTTC	CSVDGSSTSPYEQYF
TRBJ2-7	TRBV4-3	NA	NA	TGCGCCAGCAGCCAAGTGACGGACTACGAGCAGTACTTC	CASSQVTDYEQYF
TRBJ2-2	TRBV29-1	few	NA	TGCAGCGTTGTGTTTTCGGCCGGGGAGCTGTTTTTT	CSVVFSAGELFF
TRBJ2-7	TRBV4-1	few	TRBD1	TGCGCCAGCAGCCCTAGTCAGGGGGCCGACGAGCAGTACTTC	CASSPSQGADEQYF
TRBJ2-1	TRBV29-1	NA	NA	TGCAGCGCTGGAGGATACTACAATGAGCAGCTCTTC	CSAGGYYNEQLF
TRBJ2-7	TRBV29-1	NA	NA	TGCAGCGTTCAAAACAGGGAATCCTACGAGCAGTACTTC	CSVQNRESYEQYF
TRBJ2-7	TRBV7-9	once	NA	TGTGCCAGCAGCTTGACCGGGGAATTCTACGAGCAGTACTTC	CASSLTGEFYEQYF